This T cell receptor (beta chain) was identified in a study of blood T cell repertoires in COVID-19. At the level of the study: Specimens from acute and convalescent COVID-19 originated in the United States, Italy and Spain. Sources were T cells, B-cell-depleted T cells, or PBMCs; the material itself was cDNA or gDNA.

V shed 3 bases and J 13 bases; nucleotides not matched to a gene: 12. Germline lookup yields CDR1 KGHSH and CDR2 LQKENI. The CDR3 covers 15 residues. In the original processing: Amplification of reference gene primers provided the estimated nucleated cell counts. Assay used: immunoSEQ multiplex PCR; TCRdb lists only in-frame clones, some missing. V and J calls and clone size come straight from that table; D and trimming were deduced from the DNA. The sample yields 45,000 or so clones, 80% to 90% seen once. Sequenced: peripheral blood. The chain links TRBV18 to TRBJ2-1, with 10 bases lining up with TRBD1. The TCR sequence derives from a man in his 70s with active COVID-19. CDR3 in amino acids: CASSPGQGEGSLQFF. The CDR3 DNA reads TGTGCCAGCTCACCTGGACAGGGGGAGGGGTCCCTCCAGTTCTTC.